One sample yielded the 6 T cell receptor beta chains listed below, sequenced in a study of T cell responses to AZD1222 COVID-19 vaccine. The method was immunoSEQ multiplex PCR; TCRdb's version includes in-frame clones alone and lacks a portion of them. Of 100,000 to 150,000 clones in the sample, roughly 87% are singletons; the top ten hold 1.5%. The source was peripheral blood, collected on day 0 of AZD1222 vaccination. The receptor set was obtained from an adult in good health.

The chain combines TRBV29-1 with TRBJ2-1, with a weak D call TRBD2 (5 bases). This CDR3 region has 14 residues. Trimming cost V 1 base and J 3 bases, with 10 bases left between them. Germline-derived CDR1 and CDR2 are SQVTM and ANQGSEA. The CDR3 loop is CSVEVGEGYNEQFF. CDR3 sequence (DNA): TGCAGCGTTGAAGTAGGTGAGGGCTACAATGAGCAGTTCTTC.

The gene calls are TRBV6-2 or TRBV6-3 and TRBJ2-1, with TRBD2 as a possible D gene (6 bases). The V and J ends lost 6 bases and 0 bases respectively, with 15 bases between them. The germline gives CDR1 MNHEY, CDR2 SVGEGT. The CDR3 is made up of 16 amino acids. The chain's CDR3 is CASSPPRGLSYNEQFF. In DNA form, the CDR3 reads TGTGCCAGCAGCCCGCCCCGGGGACTCTCCTACAATGAGCAGTTCTTC.

Only one count was recorded for this clone. This sequence joins TRBV6-5 and TRBJ1-4, with D maybe TRBD1 (6 bases). The CDR3 length is 14 residues. The V and J ends lost 0 bases and 8 bases respectively, with 10 bases between them. CDR1 and CDR2 from the germline V gene are MNHEY and SVGAGI. In DNA form, the CDR3 reads TGTGCCAGCAGTTACTCGACAGGACCCGAAAAACTGTTTTTT. This gives the protein CASSYSTGPEKLFF.

V gene TRBV5-1 combines with J gene TRBJ1-6, with 9 positions matching TRBD1. V gave up 6 bases and J gave up 10 bases; unmatched junction bases: 8. This CDR3 is built from 14 residues. Germline V gives CDR1 SGHRS, CDR2 YFSETQ. The CDR3 bases are TGCGCCAGCACTAAGGACAGGGGAAACTCACCCCTCCACTTT. It yields the protein CASTKDRGNSPLHF.

The chain joins TRBV2 to TRBJ2-5; TRBD2 aligns across 9 bases. The CDR3 loop spans 16 amino acids. The V segment lost 6 bases and the J segment 7 bases; nucleotides outside the gene matches: 15. CDR1 is SNHLY and CDR2 is FYNNEI in the germline V gene. The CDR3 sequence is CASSRLASGDPSTQYF. Here the CDR3 DNA reads TGTGCCAGCAGCAGGTTGGCTAGCGGGGACCCCTCGACCCAGTACTTC.

This chain uses TRBV9 with TRBJ2-7, with no clear D. From germline, CDR1 is SGDLS and CDR2 YYNGEE. This CDR3 has 13 residues. The CDR3 region is CASNRLSGLAAVV. In nucleotides, the CDR3 is TGTGCCAGCAATCGATTATCGGGCCTCGCGGCCGTAGTC.